This entry is about one T cell receptor beta chain. This record belongs to a study of response to subunit inactivated influenza vaccine. Each CDR3 protein is one row after TCRdb ran MiXCR on the RT-PCR reads. The sample consists of more than 550,000 distinct CDR3 sequences, 11% of them appearing once. Germline CDR1 is SGHRS and CDR2 is YFSETQ. CDR3 length: 14 amino acids. Trimming stripped 3 bases from V and 6 bases from J, with 14 bases between. In addition, the sample was reused for a study of T cells expressing NK-cell markers. That study adds: With UMIs, 5'RACE template switching was used to make TCR beta cDNA. All TCR beta repertoires analysed originated from sorted CD3+CD56+NKG2C+, CD3+CD56+NKG2C- and CD3+CD56-NKG2C+ T cells. A few of the donors also had these clonotypes leading their CD3+CD56-NKG2C+ fraction.

This material consisted of PBMCs from blood, taken on the day of vaccination. The clonotype originates from a man aged 45-60 years who received an inactivated influenza vaccine. The chain uses TRBV5-1 and TRBJ2-3, with TRBD2 as a possible D gene (5 bases). As DNA, the CDR3 is TGCGCCAGCAGCTATGACGCCCCGGGGGATACGCAGTATTTT. Translating it yields CASSYDAPGDTQYF. Full variable domain (remainder filled in from reference TRBV5-1 and TRBJ2-3): KAGVTQTPRYLIKTRGQQVTLSCSPISGHRSVSWYQQTPGQGLQFLFEYFSETQRNKGNFPGRFSGRQFSNSRSEMNVSTLELGDSALYLCASSYDAPGDTQYFGPGTRLTVL.